The TCR beta chain described here comes from a study of molecular identifiers for immune sequencing clone quantification. Each CDR3 protein is one row after TCRdb ran MiXCR on the PCR reads. The data hold just under 650,000 distinct CDR3 sequences, with just under 20% observed a single time. In the case of this clonotype: This may be a read error, as it is one base from a much larger clone.

The V gene's germline CDR1 is SGHTA and CDR2 FQGNSA. CDR3 size: 17 residues. With 5 bases clipped from V and 6 bases from J, the junction kept 17 bases outside the gene matches. Sequencing was performed on naive CD8+ T cells from blood, with Jurkat cell RNA spiked in. Subset noted: FACS-sorted CD8+CD4-CCR7+CD45RA+ naive T cells. The genes are TRBV7-2 and TRBJ2-3; 7 bases line up with TRBD2. The TCR was taken from a human donor in good health. Some libraries in this study had Jurkat cell RNA spiked in. CDR3 sequence: CASSPGTNGGVGDTQYF. DNA of the CDR3: TGTGCCAGCAGCCCGGGGACTAACGGGGGAGTAGGGGATACGCAGTATTTT.